The 10 T cell receptor beta chains in this list originate from one sample, sequenced in a study of CD4 T cells in relation to SARS-CoV-2 and coronaviruses. Repertoires were generated with immunoSEQ multiplex PCR, while TCRdb's copy carries only in-frame clones and drops some. Of under 25,000 clones listed, about three quarters are singletons. Unexposed donor CD4+ T cells date from about 2011-2018, before the COVID-19 pandemic. Isolation of CD4+ T cells took place after about 9 days in culture. The antigens for these receptors are not known. The sequencing input was CD4+ T cells from PBMCs, cultured in vitro. All receptors derive from a human donor in good health.

The chain links TRBV2 to TRBJ2-7; D is perhaps TRBD2 (6 bases). The germline V gene encodes CDR1 SNHLY and CDR2 FYNNEI. V dropped 4 bases and J dropped 2 bases, with 12 bases sitting between them. The CDR3 runs to 14 residues. CDR3: CASSVREEAYEQYF. Written as DNA, the CDR3 is TGTGCCAGCAGTGTGAGGGAGGAGGCCTACGAGCAGTACTTC. Complete variable domain (other parts from reference TRBV2 and TRBJ2-7): EPEVTQTPSHQVTQMGQEVILRCVPISNHLYFYWYRQILGQKVEFLVSFYNNEISEKSEIFDDQFSVERPDGSNFTLKIRSTKLEDSAMYFCASSVREEAYEQYFGPGTRLTVT.

This chain links TRBV25-1 with TRBJ2-7; 7 bases agree with TRBD2. Germline values: CDR1 MGHDK, CDR2 SYGVNS. Trimming removed 7 bases from V and 12 bases from J; junction bases left unmatched: 12. The CDR3 consists of 12 residues. The CDR3 region is CASMGGGGSLYF. The CDR3 DNA sequence: TGTGCCAGCATGGGAGGCGGGGGAAGTTTGTACTTC.

The sample holds one count of this clone. The chain carries TRBV30 and TRBJ1-2; no reliable D call. CDR1 and CDR2 (germline): GTSNPN, SVGIG (reference sequence). This CDR3 spans 14 amino acids. V gave up 3 bases and J gave up 3 bases, with 14 bases separating them. Here the CDR3 reads CAWRVVPGYYGYTF. CDR3 bases: TGTGCCTGGAGGGTCGTTCCGGGTTACTATGGCTACACCTTC.

This CDR3 is CASSFGGTFAEQYF. The CDR3 bases are TGTGCCAGCAGCTTCGGGGGGACCTTTGCCGAGCAGTACTTC. The chain couples TRBV7-2 to TRBJ2-7, with TRBD2 matching 7 bases. The V and J ends lost 3 bases and 6 bases, in that order; junction bases with no gene match: 8. CDR1 and CDR2 (germline): SGHTA, FQGNSA. This CDR3 has 14 residues.

This rearrangement joins TRBV5-1 to TRBJ2-7; D may be TRBD1 (6 bases). Germline V CDR1 and CDR2: SGHRS, YFSETQ. V lost 3 bases to trimming and J lost 5 bases, with 15 bases between them. The CDR3 totals 14 residues. DNA for the CDR3: TGCGCCAGCAGCTCCGTCAGGGGCAAGGACGAGCAGTACTTC. It codes for CASSSVRGKDEQYF. Drawing the rest from reference TRBV5-1 and TRBJ2-7, the complete variable domain is KAGVTQTPRYLIKTRGQQVTLSCSPISGHRSVSWYQQTPGQGLQFLFEYFSETQRNKGNFPGRFSGRQFSNSRSEMNVSTLELGDSALYLCASSSVRGKDEQYFGPGTRLTVT.

The J gene is TRBJ1-1, the V gene TRBV18; D remains ambiguous. There are 14 residues in the CDR3. Trimming removed 3 bases from V and 0 bases from J, with 8 bases in between. Per germline, CDR1 KGHSH and CDR2 LQKENI. CDR3 protein: CASSPGNLNTEAFF. The CDR3 DNA follows: TGTGCCAGCTCACCGGGGAACCTGAACACTGAAGCTTTCTTT.

The gene calls are TRBV5-4 and TRBJ2-7, with D possibly matching TRBD2 (5 bases). Between the trimmed V and J ends, which lost 4 bases and 7 bases, there was a span of 15 bases. This CDR3 has 13 residues. Germline V gene lookup returns CDR1 SGHNT and CDR2 YYREEE (reference sequence). The CDR3 loop is CASSDTSSLEQYF. CDR3 DNA: TGTGCCAGCAGCGATACTAGTTCCCTGGAGCAGTACTTC.

The chain couples TRBV5-1 to TRBJ2-3, with TRBD1 as a possible D gene (5 bases). Germline assignment: CDR1 SGHRS and CDR2 YFSETQ. There are 15 residues in the CDR3. Trimming stripped 4 bases from V and 2 bases from J, with 14 bases between. This CDR3 reads CASSPDSPYTDTQYF. The CDR3, as DNA: TGCGCCAGCAGCCCTGACAGCCCCTACACAGATACGCAGTATTTT.

The genes are TRBV5-6 and TRBJ1-4; D remains ambiguous. Trimming removed 4 bases from V and 0 bases from J, with 10 bases in between. The germline V gene encodes CDR1 SGHDT and CDR2 YYEEEE. The CDR3 spans 15 residues. The CDR3 DNA sequence: TGTGCCAGCAGCCCAACACTAACAACTAATGAAAAACTGTTTTTT. Translated, it gives CASSPTLTTNEKLFF.

The rearrangement uses TRBV29-1 and TRBJ2-5, with D possibly TRBD2 on 5 matching bases. The CDR3 contains 13 residues. Germline V CDR1 and CDR2: SQVTM, ANQGSEA. The CDR3 DNA reads as TGCAGTTCGTCTAGCCTGGGCGTCGGGACCCAGTACTTC. Translated: CSSSSLGVGTQYF.